The 8 T cell receptor beta chains in this list originate from one sample, sequenced in a study of cytomegalovirus exposure and HLA in healthy donors. The PCR employed 60 Vbeta primers together with 13 Jbeta primers. Some clones are missing from TCRdb's copy, which holds only in-frame ones; the method was immunoSEQ multiplex PCR. The data hold more than 95,000 clones, with about 85% observed a single time. The sample consisted of PBMCs. These TCRs come from a man between 18 and 35 years old in good health and CMV-seropositive.

The gene calls are TRBV9 and TRBJ2-5; perhaps TRBD2 as D (5 bases). The J call may be in error: the DNA end matches TRBJ2-7 better. This CDR3 has 14 residues. Germline V lookup: CDR1 SGDLS, CDR2 YYNGEE. The CDR3 here is CASSVGGVLSEQYF. The CDR3 bases are TGTGCCAGCAGCGTAGGGGGAGTTCTCAGCGAGCAGTACTTC.

The chain uses TRBV29-1 and TRBJ2-1, with TRBD2 identical over 9 bases. The CDR3 contains 14 residues. The junction had 12 bases not matched to a gene; V was cut back by 6 bases and J by 9 bases. Germline V gives CDR1 SQVTM, CDR2 ANQGSEA. The CDR3: CSVPIAGAGGEQFF. CDR3 DNA sequence: TGCAGCGTCCCTATAGCGGGGGCCGGGGGTGAGCAGTTCTTC.

The CDR3 region has the DNA TGTGCCAGCAGCTCACCCCTGAGGGGGTTCTCTGGAAACACCATATATTTT. Its translation is CASSSPLRGFSGNTIYF. The V and J genes are TRBV7-9 and TRBJ1-3, with TRBD1 as a possible D gene (6 bases). V lost 4 bases to trimming and J lost 0 bases, with 16 bases between them. Germline V gives CDR1 SEHNR, CDR2 FQNEAQ (reference sequence). CDR3 size: 17 residues.

This chain links TRBV10-3 with TRBJ2-7, with a weak D call TRBD1 (6 bases). With 0 bases removed from V and 7 bases from J, the gap between germline ends came to 16 bases. The CDR3 has 15 residues. Germline V gives CDR1 ENHRY, CDR2 SYGVKD. The CDR3 spells CAISESGALLGEQYF. The CDR3, as DNA: TGTGCCATCAGTGAGTCGGGGGCGCTCTTGGGGGAGCAGTACTTC.

The chain combines TRBV7-9 with TRBJ2-7; 11 nucleotides match TRBD2. CDR1 and CDR2 from the germline V gene are SEHNR and FQNEAQ (reference sequence). J was trimmed by 7 bases and V by 2 bases; bases with no gene match: 16. This CDR3 has 18 residues. The DNA of the CDR3 is TGTGCCAGCAGCTTATCGACTAGCGGGGTCTCTTTTTTCGGGGAGCAGTACTTC. Translated, it gives CASSLSTSGVSFFGEQYF.

The rearrangement links TRBV6-4 to TRBJ2-2, with a possible D match to TRBD2 (6 bases). Germline V lookup: CDR1 MRHNA, CDR2 SNTAGT. V was cut by 4 bases and J by 6 bases, with 18 bases left in between. The CDR3 is made up of 16 amino acids. The chain's CDR3 is CASSASSLARAGELFF. CDR3 nucleotides: TGTGCCAGCAGTGCCTCCTCGCTAGCGCGAGCCGGGGAGCTGTTTTTT.

There are a few counts of this clone. The J gene is TRBJ1-4, the V gene TRBV30; D gene unclear. Trimming cost V 2 bases and J 3 bases, with 7 bases left between them. The CDR3 runs 13 residues. CDR1 is GTSNPN and CDR2 is SVGIG in the germline V gene (reference sequence). The CDR3 here is CAWSSEANEKLFF. CDR3 in DNA: TGTGCCTGGAGTTCTGAGGCTAATGAAAAACTGTTTTTT.

V and J are TRBV5-8 and TRBJ2-5, with no clear D. The J call may be wrong; the DNA end is better matched by TRBJ2-7. The CDR3 contains 15 residues. Per germline, CDR1 SGHTS and CDR2 YDEGEE. This chain's CDR3 is CASSRRPQRDYEQYF. CDR3 coding DNA: TGTGCCAGCAGCCGCCGTCCACAGCGAGACTACGAGCAGTACTTC.